Described below is a single T cell receptor beta chain sequence and its context. Original handling: Quantification of nucleated cells was approximated via reference gene primer amplification. Libraries were prepared by immunoSEQ multiplex PCR; TCRdb keeps only in-frame clonotypes and omits some of them. The D gene and trimming were derived from the DNA, and the V and J assignments and clone size from that table. Counted here are over 80,000 clones, about 87% occurring once; the ten biggest clones make up nearly 20%. This sample was included in a study of blood T cell repertoires in COVID-19. Overall study context: Material from acute and convalescent COVID-19 was sourced from the United States, Italy and Spain. The cDNA or gDNA used as material had been derived from T cells, B-cell-depleted T cells, or PBMCs.

Germline CDR1 LGHNA, CDR2 YNFKEQ. This CDR3 spans 15 amino acids. V shed 2 bases and J 7 bases; nucleotides not matched to a gene: 6. This receptor was obtained from a human donor in a cohort sampled during active COVID-19. The sequenced sample consisted of peripheral blood. The gene calls are TRBV4-2 and TRBJ1-4; the match to TRBD1 covers 8 bases. The CDR3 DNA follows: TGTGCCAGCAGCCAACAACAGGGGGTAGGTGAAAAACTGTTTTTT. It specifies CASSQQQGVGEKLFF.